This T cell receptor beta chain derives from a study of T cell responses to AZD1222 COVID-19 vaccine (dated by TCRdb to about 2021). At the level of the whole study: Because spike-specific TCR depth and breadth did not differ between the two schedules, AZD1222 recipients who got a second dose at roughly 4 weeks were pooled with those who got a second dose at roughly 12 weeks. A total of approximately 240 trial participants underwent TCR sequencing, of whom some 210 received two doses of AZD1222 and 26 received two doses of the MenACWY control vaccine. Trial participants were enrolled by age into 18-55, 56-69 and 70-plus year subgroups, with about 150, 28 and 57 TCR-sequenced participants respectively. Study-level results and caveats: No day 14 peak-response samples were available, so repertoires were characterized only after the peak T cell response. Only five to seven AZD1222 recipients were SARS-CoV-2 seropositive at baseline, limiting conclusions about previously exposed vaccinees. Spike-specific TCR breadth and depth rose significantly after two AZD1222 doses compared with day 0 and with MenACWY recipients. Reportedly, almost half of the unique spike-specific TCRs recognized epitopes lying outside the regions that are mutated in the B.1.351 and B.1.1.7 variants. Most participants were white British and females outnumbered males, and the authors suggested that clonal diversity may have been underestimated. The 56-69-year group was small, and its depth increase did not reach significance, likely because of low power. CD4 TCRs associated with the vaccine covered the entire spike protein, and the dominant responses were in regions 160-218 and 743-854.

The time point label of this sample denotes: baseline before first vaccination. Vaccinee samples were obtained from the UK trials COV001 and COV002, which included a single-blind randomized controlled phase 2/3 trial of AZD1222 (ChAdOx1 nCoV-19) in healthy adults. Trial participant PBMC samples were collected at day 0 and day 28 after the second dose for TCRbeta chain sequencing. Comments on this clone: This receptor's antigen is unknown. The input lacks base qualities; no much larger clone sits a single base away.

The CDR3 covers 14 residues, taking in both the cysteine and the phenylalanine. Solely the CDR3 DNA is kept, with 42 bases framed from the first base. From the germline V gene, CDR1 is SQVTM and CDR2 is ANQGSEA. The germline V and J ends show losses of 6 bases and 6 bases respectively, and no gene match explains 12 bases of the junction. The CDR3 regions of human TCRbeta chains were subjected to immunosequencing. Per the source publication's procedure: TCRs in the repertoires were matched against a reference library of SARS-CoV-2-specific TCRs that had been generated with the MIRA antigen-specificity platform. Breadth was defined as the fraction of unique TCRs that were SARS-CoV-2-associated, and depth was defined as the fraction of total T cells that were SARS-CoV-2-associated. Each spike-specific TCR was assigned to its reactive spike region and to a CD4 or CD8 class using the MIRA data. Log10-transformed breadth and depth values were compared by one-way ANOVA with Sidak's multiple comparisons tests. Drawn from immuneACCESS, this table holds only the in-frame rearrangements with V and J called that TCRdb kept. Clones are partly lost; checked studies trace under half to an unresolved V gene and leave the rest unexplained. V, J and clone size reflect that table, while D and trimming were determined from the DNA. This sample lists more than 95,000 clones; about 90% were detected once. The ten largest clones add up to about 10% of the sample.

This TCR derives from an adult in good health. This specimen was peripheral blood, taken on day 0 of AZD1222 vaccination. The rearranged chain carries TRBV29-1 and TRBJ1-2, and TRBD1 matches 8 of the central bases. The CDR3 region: CSVLRTGLFDGYTF. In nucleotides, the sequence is TGCAGCGTCCTAAGGACAGGGTTATTCGATGGCTACACCTTC.